This T cell receptor beta chain appears in the sequencing data of a study of T-cell reconstitution after alpha-beta-depleted transplantation in children. The V and J ends lost 10 bases and 5 bases, in that order; junction bases with no gene match: 8. Germline values: CDR1 ENHRY, CDR2 SYGVKD. The CDR3 has 13 residues. Molecular barcoding with unique molecular identifiers was used for the TCRbeta library. TCRdb reprocessed the PCR reads with MiXCR, giving one entry per CDR3 protein. The sample lists roughly 610,000 distinct CDR3 sequences; under 12% were seen once. This TCR was sampled from a human donor who donated a stem cell graft to a child with acute myeloid leukemia. The V and J genes are TRBV10-3 and TRBJ1-1; 9 bases align to TRBD1. Sequenced here: PBMCs from the stem cell graft donor, sampled from the stem cell graft. The CDR3 spells CARPDRGKTEAFF. CDR3 DNA: TGTGCCAGACCCGACAGGGGGAAGACTGAAGCTTTCTTT.